The source of this T cell receptor beta chain is a study of blood T cells in healthy people across ages. Broader study findings: Underestimates were what the diversity estimates from one million T cells were considered to be. Roughly linearly, TCR beta diversity per million T cells fell as age increased.

A minimum of 6 micrograms of total RNA was extracted per sample. This clonotype has more than one count but fewer than ten. Antigen specificity is unknown. Per germline, CDR1 SGDLS and CDR2 YYNGEE. The germline V and J ends were trimmed by 1 base and 0 bases, with 9 bases remaining between them. The CDR3 contains 15 residues. The use of a sample-barcoded 5' primer and a J-beta primer mix characterized a second PCR of about 6 to 12 cycles. TCRdb redid the calling of the 5' RACE reads with MiXCR, one entry per CDR3 protein. The top ten clones hold over 5% of a sample with about 1.4 million distinct CDR3 sequences, 45% to 70% of them seen once.

The rearrangement links TRBV9 to TRBJ2-3, with a tentative D call TRBD2 (5 bases). Sequences were obtained from blood. This clonotype was obtained from a man between 18 and 29 years old in good health. The CDR3: CASSVYQRSTDTQYF. The DNA of the CDR3 is TGTGCCAGCAGCGTATACCAGCGGAGCACAGATACGCAGTATTTT.